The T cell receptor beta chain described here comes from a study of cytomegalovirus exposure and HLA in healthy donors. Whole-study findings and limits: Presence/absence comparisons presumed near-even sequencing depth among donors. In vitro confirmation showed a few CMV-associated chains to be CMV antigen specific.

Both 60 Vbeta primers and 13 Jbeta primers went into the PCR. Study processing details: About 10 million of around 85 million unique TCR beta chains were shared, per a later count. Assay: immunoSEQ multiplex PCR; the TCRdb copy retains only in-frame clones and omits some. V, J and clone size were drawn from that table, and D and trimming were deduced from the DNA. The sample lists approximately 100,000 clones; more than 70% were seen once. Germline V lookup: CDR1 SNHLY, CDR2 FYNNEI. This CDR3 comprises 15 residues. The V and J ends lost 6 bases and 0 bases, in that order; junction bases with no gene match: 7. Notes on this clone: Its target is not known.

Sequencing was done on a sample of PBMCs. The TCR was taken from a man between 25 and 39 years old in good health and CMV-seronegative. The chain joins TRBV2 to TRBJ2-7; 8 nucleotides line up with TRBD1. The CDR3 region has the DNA TGTGCCAGCAGGGGGCCGGGACAGGTCTCCTACGAGCAGTACTTC. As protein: CASRGPGQVSYEQYF.